These 7 T cell receptor beta chains share one sample of origin, sequenced in a study of T cells in Graves' hyperthyroidism and ophthalmopathy. The TCR beta CDR3 regions underwent amplification using RNA transcripts as the source. The HTBI primer set served for first-round RT-PCR of the TCR CDR3. TCRdb re-called the multiplex PCR reads with MiXCR, one entry per CDR3 protein. The sample has under 350,000 distinct CDR3 sequences, roughly a fifth seen once. What was sequenced was blood. The receptors stem from a woman aged 45-65 years with Graves' hyperthyroidism.

The chain combines TRBV4-1 with TRBJ1-4; no clear D. Looked up from germline, CDR1 is MGHRA and CDR2 is YSYEKL. V lost 4 bases and J lost 6, with 12 bases in between. The CDR3 length is 14 residues. The DNA for the CDR3 is TGCGCCAGCAGCCGCGATGAGGGTGATGAAAAACTGTTTTTT. Amino acids: CASSRDEGDEKLFF.

This clonotype has a count of ten or more. The gene calls are TRBV30 and TRBJ2-7; D not certain. Trimming took off 4 bases at V and 2 bases at J, with 9 bases between the two ends. Germline CDR1 reads GTSNPN; CDR2 reads SVGIG (reference sequence). The CDR3 covers 12 residues. The CDR3 DNA sequence: TGTGCCTGGAACCTCGACACCTACGAGCAGTACTTC. It translates to CAWNLDTYEQYF.

There are a few counts of this clonotype. This chain uses TRBV11-1 with TRBJ2-3; D not resolved. V shed 6 bases and J shed 2 bases, with 9 bases lying between them. Germline assignment: CDR1 SGHAT and CDR2 FQDESV (reference sequence). The CDR3 is 13 residues long. CDR3 nucleotides: TGTGCCAGCAGGCGCGCGCTCACAGATACGCAGTATTTT. Its translation is CASRRALTDTQYF.

This clonotype was observed many times. The V gene is TRBV9, the J gene TRBJ1-1; D is unresolved. Trimming cost V 0 bases and J 0 bases, with 3 bases left between them. The CDR3 contains 13 residues. Germline CDR1 is SGDLS and CDR2 is YYNGEE. The CDR3 DNA reads TGTGCCAGCAGCGTAGACATGAACACTGAAGCTTTCTTT. Translated: CASSVDMNTEAFF.

The rearrangement links TRBV12-3 or TRBV12-4 to TRBJ2-7; D is possibly TRBD2 (5 bases). This CDR3 is 14 amino acids long. Deletions cut 4 bases from V and 3 bases from J, with 13 bases between. The CDR3 coding sequence is TGTGCCAGCAGTTCCGTCCTCGGGATCTACGAGCAGTACTTC. Its protein product is CASSSVLGIYEQYF.

The rearrangement joins TRBV5-4 to TRBJ1-4, with unresolved D. CDR1 and CDR2 from the germline V gene are SGHNT and YYREEE (reference sequence). The length of the CDR3 is 15 residues. Trimming shortened V by 1 base and J by 4 bases, and 11 bases separated the two germline ends. CDR3 DNA sequence: TGTGCCAGCAGCTTGACCGGGAGCCTTAATGAAAAACTGTTTTTT. As protein: CASSLTGSLNEKLFF.

In its sample, this clonotype was seen a few times. V and J are TRBV5-1 and TRBJ2-2; D may be TRBD2 (5 bases). The CDR3 is 14 residues long. CDR1 SGHRS and CDR2 YFSETQ come from the germline V gene. V was pared by 5 bases and J by 6 bases, with 14 bases between. CDR3 DNA sequence: TGCGCCAGCAGTTTTGGGAGTGGATCCGGGGAGCTGTTTTTT. Translation: CASSFGSGSGELFF.